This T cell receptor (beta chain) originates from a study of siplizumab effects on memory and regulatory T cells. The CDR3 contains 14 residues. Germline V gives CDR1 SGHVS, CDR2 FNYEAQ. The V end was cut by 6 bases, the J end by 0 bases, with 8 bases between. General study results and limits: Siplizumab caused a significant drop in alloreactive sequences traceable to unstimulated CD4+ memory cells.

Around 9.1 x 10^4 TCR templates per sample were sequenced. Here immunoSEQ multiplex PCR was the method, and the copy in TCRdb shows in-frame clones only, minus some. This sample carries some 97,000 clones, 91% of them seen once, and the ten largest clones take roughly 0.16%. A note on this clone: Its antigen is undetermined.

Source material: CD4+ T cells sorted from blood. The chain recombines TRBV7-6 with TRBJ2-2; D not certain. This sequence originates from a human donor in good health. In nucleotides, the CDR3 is TGTGCCAGCAGACCGGTTACGAACACCGGGGAGCTGTTTTTT. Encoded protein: CASRPVTNTGELFF.